The clone carrying this T cell receptor (beta chain) has a count of ten or more. Its target is unknown. V shed 6 bases and J shed 3 bases, with 15 bases lying between them. The CDR3 runs 15 residues. Germline V CDR1 and CDR2: SNHLY, FYNNEI. Arm-PCR of CDR3 regions with iRepertoire HTBI primers generated TCR beta libraries. As processed by the authors: Spanning all samples, the identified segments comprised about 62 TRBV and fewer than 15 TRBJ. TCRdb reanalysed the multiplex PCR reads using MiXCR and keeps one entry per CDR3 protein. V and J calls and clone size were set by TCRdb, not the authors. The sample consists of 420,000 or so distinct CDR3 sequences, roughly a quarter of them appearing once. This record comes from a study of regulatory T cells in long-lasting Graves disease. Study conclusions and caveats: Segments TRBV28, TRBJ1-2 and TRBJ2-5 showed preferential usage in persistent disease. No thyroid tissue was studied; the work used peripheral blood only. TCR diversity was lower in persistent than newly diagnosed Graves' disease.

Regarding time point: persistent/refractory GD, antithyroid drugs over 5 years with positive TRAb. RNA isolated from PBMCs was used to make the TCR library. The origin of this receptor is a female donor with Graves disease. This sequence joins TRBV2 and TRBJ2-1; no clear D. Sequencing was performed on peripheral blood mononuclear cells (PBMCs), taken when the disease was refractory, from a patient treated with antithyroid drugs. The CDR3 protein is CASRQRDESYNEQFF. The DNA of the CDR3 is TGTGCCAGCAGACAACGAGACGAAAGCTACAATGAGCAGTTCTTC.